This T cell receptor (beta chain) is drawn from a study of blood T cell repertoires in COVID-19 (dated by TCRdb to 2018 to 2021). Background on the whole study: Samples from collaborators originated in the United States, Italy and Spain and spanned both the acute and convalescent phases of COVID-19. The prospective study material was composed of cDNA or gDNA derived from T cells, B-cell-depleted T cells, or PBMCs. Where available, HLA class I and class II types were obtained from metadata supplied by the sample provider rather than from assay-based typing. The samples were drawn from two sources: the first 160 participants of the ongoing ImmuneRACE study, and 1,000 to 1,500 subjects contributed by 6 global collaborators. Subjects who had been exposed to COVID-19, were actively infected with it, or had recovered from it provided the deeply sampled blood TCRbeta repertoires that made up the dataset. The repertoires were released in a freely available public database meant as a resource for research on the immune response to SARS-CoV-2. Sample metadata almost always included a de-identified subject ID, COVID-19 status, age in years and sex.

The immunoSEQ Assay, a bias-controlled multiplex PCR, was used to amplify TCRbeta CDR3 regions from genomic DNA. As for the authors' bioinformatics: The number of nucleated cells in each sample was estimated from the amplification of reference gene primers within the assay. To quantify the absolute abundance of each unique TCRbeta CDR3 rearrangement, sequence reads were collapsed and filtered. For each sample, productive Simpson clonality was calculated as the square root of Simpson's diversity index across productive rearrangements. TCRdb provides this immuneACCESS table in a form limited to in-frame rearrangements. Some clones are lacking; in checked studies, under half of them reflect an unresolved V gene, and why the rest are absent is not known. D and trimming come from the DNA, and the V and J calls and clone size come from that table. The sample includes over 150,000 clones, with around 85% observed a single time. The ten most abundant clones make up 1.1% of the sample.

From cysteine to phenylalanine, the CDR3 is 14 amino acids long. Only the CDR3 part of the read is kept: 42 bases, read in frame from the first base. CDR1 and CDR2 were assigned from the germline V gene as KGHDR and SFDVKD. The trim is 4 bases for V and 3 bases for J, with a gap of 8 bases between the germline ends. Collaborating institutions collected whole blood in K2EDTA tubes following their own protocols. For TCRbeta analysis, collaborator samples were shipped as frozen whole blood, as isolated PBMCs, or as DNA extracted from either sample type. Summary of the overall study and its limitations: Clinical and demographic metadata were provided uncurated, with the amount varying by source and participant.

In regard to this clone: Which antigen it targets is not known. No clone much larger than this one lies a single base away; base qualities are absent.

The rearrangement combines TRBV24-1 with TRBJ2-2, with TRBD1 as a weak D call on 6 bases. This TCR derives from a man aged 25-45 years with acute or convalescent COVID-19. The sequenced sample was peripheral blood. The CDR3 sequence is CATSETGDTGELFF. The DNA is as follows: TGTGCCACCAGTGAGACAGGAGACACCGGGGAGCTGTTTTTT.